This T cell receptor beta chain was identified in a study of regulatory T cells in long-lasting Graves disease. Study-wide points: Persistent disease favored TRBV28, TRBJ1-2 and TRBJ2-5.

Stated time point: newly diagnosed GD, antithyroid drugs for less than 3 months. After RNA was extracted from PBMCs, the TCR library was made from it. CDR3-region Arm-PCR and iRepertoire HTBI primers produced the TCR beta libraries. MiXCR, applied by TCRdb to the multiplex PCR reads, yields one record per CDR3 protein. The top ten hold roughly a tenth of the sample, which has 450,000 to 600,000 distinct CDR3 sequences, around an eighth seen once. Trimming took off 3 bases at V and 4 bases at J, with 15 bases between the two ends. Per the germline V gene, CDR1 is DFQATT and CDR2 is SNEGSKA (reference sequence). The CDR3 contains 15 residues. Regarding this clonotype: The antigen is undetermined.

Another study also made use of these data, one on T cells in Graves' hyperthyroidism and ophthalmopathy. That report adds: When the TCR CDR3 underwent first-round RT-PCR, the HTBI primer set was used. Ophthalmopathy prediction by the model preceded onset by a median approximately six months.

The sequence was collected from a man aged 25-45 years with Graves disease. Here the sequenced sample was peripheral blood mononuclear cells (PBMCs), taken at new diagnosis, from a patient treated with antithyroid drugs. V and J are TRBV20-1 and TRBJ1-4; weak D call: TRBD1 (6 bases). The CDR3 is CSASPGGQFNEKLFF. The DNA for the CDR3 is TGCAGTGCTAGCCCGGGTGGACAGTTTAATGAAAAACTGTTTTTT.